This T cell receptor beta chain was recovered during a study of cytomegalovirus exposure and HLA in healthy donors. Looking at the study overall: Researchers found that more than 70% of over 350 genotyped donors fell within the Caucasian-associated ancestry cluster.

PCR involved 60 Vbeta and 13 Jbeta primers. TCRdb keeps only in-frame clones here, not all; method: immunoSEQ multiplex PCR. The repertoire table contains more than 95,000 clones. Trimming shortened V by 0 bases and J by 0 bases, and 7 bases separated the two germline ends. This CDR3 has 14 residues. Germline lookup yields CDR1 SGHRS and CDR2 YFSETQ. Whole-study results and caveats: V- and J-gene trimming in TCR beta was tied to a missense DCLRE1C variant by an analysis performed later. Presence/absence analysis assumed near-uniform sequencing depth across donors. Rarity marked most TCR sequences, yet some public TCRs occurred in many donors.

Notes on this clone: Its target is unknown.

The chain uses TRBV5-1 and TRBJ2-7, with D perhaps matching TRBD1 (5 bases). This clonotype originated in a man aged 35 to 55 in good health and CMV-seronegative. The material sequenced was PBMCs. CDR3 coding DNA: TGCGCCAGCAGCTTGGGACAGAGCTCCTACGAGCAGTACTTC. It codes for CASSLGQSSYEQYF.